Below, 32 T cell receptor beta chains from the same sample are listed, as sequenced in a study of T cell repertoires in cytomegalovirus infection. TCRdb re-called the reads with MiXCR, one entry per CDR3 protein. This sample has about 120,000 distinct CDR3 sequences, with 30% found just once. No cognate antigen is known for these TCRs. The starting material was CD8+ T cells from cultured PBMCs, obtained from culture after CMV antigen stimulation. All receptors come from a human donor in good health (CMV status not recorded). Some clones in this sample may be carry-over from other donors' samples.

The gene calls are TRBV7-2 and TRBJ1-6; TRBD1 is a possible D gene (5 bases). From germline, CDR1 is SGHTA and CDR2 FQGNSA. Trimming pared 3 bases from V and 0 bases from J, leaving 21 bases between. The CDR3 contains 20 residues. The chain's CDR3 is CASSLGLGTHSSSYNSPLHF. Written as DNA, the CDR3 is TGTGCCAGCAGCTTGGGGCTGGGGACTCACTCCAGCTCCTATAATTCACCCCTCCACTTT.

The DNA for the CDR3 is TGTGCCATCGGAGGACAGGGGGCCTTTGAAGCTTTCTTT. This translates into CAIGGQGAFEAFF. The chain carries TRBV10-3 and TRBJ1-1, with 11 bases identical to TRBD1. Germline V gene sequence: CDR1 ENHRY, CDR2 SYGVKD. The CDR3 length is 13 residues. Losses at the gene ends were 8 bases for V and 7 bases for J; bases not matched to a gene: 6.

This clonotype has only a few counts. The chain recombines TRBV7-6 with TRBJ2-1; D possibly uses TRBD1 or TRBD2 (7 bases each). Germline-derived CDR1 and CDR2 are SGHVS and FNYEAQ. The CDR3 consists of 15 residues. V lost 7 bases to trimming and J lost 6 bases, with 19 bases between them. This CDR3 is CASTPPQGGANEQFF. In nucleotides, the CDR3 is TGTGCCAGCACCCCTCCCCAGGGGGGGGCCAATGAGCAGTTCTTC.

This clonotype is categorized as medium-sized. The chain recombines TRBV9 with TRBJ2-1; D call uncertain. CDR1 and CDR2 from the germline V gene are SGDLS and YYNGEE. V lost 0 bases to trimming and J lost 7 bases, with 11 bases between them. The CDR3 is 14 residues long. CDR3 sequence: CASSVAGRSNEQFF. In DNA form, the CDR3 reads TGTGCCAGCAGCGTAGCTGGCAGATCAAATGAGCAGTTCTTC.

The chain combines TRBV7-9 with TRBJ2-2, with unresolved D. This CDR3 has 14 amino acids. CDR1 SEHNR and CDR2 FQNEAQ come from the germline V gene (reference sequence). V was cut by 5 bases and J by 4 bases, with 11 bases left in between. DNA for the CDR3: TGTGCCAGCAGCATAGACCTAATCACCGGGGAGCTGTTTTTT. Amino acids: CASSIDLITGELFF. Looking up the rest from reference TRBV7-9 and TRBJ2-2 gives the full variable domain: DTGVSQNPRHKITKRGQNVTFRCDPISEHNRLYWYRQTLGQGPEFLTYFQNEAQLEKSRLLSDRFSAERPKGSFSTLEIQRTEQGDSAMYLCASSIDLITGELFFGEGSRLTVL.

This clonotype was counted only a few times. The chain is built from TRBV23-1 and TRBJ2-5; 10 bases match TRBD1. Being an ORF, TRBV23-1 has a function that is uncertain. Trimming at V came to 0 bases and at J to 0 bases, leaving 4 bases not matched to a gene. The CDR3 has 17 residues. The CDR3 nucleotides are TGCGCCAGCAGTCAATCAAGGACAGGGGGAAACCAAGAGACCCAGTACTTC. Translation gives CASSQSRTGGNQETQYF.

This clonotype was recorded a few times. The chain combines TRBV11-3 with TRBJ1-6, with TRBD1 matching 9 bases. Unmatched junction bases numbered 12, after V lost 4 bases and J lost 11 bases. Germline values: CDR1 SGHNT, CDR2 YENEEA. CDR3 length equals 16 residues. CDR3 sequence reads: CASSSSQGTGKTPLHF. As DNA, the CDR3 is TGTGCCAGCAGCTCATCCCAGGGGACAGGGAAGACACCCCTCCACTTT.

This clonotype was seen a few times. The chain is built from TRBV7-9 and TRBJ2-2; D gene unclear. V lost 6 bases and J 0 bases, leaving 8 bases between the germline ends. Germline-derived CDR1 and CDR2 are SEHNR and FQNEAQ (reference sequence). This CDR3 region has 14 residues. CDR3 DNA sequence: TGTGCCAGCAGTCCTACAGCGAACACCGGGGAGCTGTTTTTT. Encoded protein: CASSPTANTGELFF.

This clonotype was picked up many times. The chain has TRBV7-6 and TRBJ1-1; 7 nucleotides line up with TRBD1. This CDR3 has 15 residues. Germline V gene sequence: CDR1 SGHVS, CDR2 FNYEAQ. Trimming removed 3 bases from V and 4 bases from J; junction bases left unmatched: 8. This CDR3 is CASSFGAGGSTEAFF. CDR3 DNA sequence: TGTGCCAGCAGCTTCGGGGCAGGGGGGTCCACTGAAGCTTTCTTT.

This clonotype was counted between two and nine times. The chain is built from TRBV2 and TRBJ2-2, with D unclear. V gave up 6 bases and J gave up 3 bases, with 5 bases separating them. Germline V lookup: CDR1 SNHLY, CDR2 FYNNEI. CDR3 size: 12 residues. CDR3 nucleotides: TGTGCCAGCAGAGACGACACCGGGGAGCTGTTTTTT. This translates into CASRDDTGELFF.

The table lists this clonotype with a few counts. The chain couples TRBV12-3 or TRBV12-4 to TRBJ2-3; D uncertain. V was cut by 8 bases and J by 6 bases, with 15 bases left in between. The CDR3 covers 13 residues. The CDR3, as DNA: TGTGCCAGCCGGATCGAAAATGCGGATACGCAGTATTTT. It is translated as CASRIENADTQYF.

The chain has TRBV6-5 and TRBJ2-3, with TRBD1 matching over 7 bases. Looked up from germline, CDR1 is MNHEY and CDR2 is SVGAGI. The V gene end was trimmed by 5 bases and the J gene end by 5 bases; junction bases not matched to a gene: 7. The CDR3 contains 14 residues. CDR3 coding DNA: TGTGCCAGCAGTCGAGAGGGGGCTGGAGATACGCAGTATTTT. This sequence encodes CASSREGAGDTQYF.

The J gene is TRBJ2-4, the V gene TRBV20-1; D might be TRBD2 (5 bases). CDR1 is DFQATT and CDR2 is SNEGSKA in the germline V gene (reference sequence). V was shortened by 6 bases and J by 5 bases, with 14 bases between the two germline ends. This CDR3 is 13 amino acids long. The CDR3 reads CSAPYGVENIQYF. The CDR3, as DNA: TGCAGTGCCCCCTACGGGGTGGAAAACATTCAGTACTTC.

V is TRBV3-1 and J is TRBJ2-3; no clear D. Trimming removed 4 bases at V and 2 bases at J, with 13 bases between. The CDR3 extends over 15 amino acids. Germline V CDR1 and CDR2: LGHDT, YNNKEL (reference sequence). The CDR3 loop reads CASSPYVGSTDTQYF. The CDR3 DNA reads as TGTGCCAGCAGCCCCTACGTGGGGTCCACAGATACGCAGTATTTT.

This clonotype has only a few counts. This chain links TRBV4-2 with TRBJ1-5; no clear D. The germline CDR1 and CDR2 sequences are LGHNA and YNFKEQ. The length of the CDR3 is 16 residues. The V gene lost 1 base and the J gene lost 4 bases, with 14 bases spanning the gap. The chain's CDR3 is CASSQGHGVGNQPQHF. CDR3 nucleotide sequence: TGTGCCAGCAGCCAAGGTCACGGGGTAGGGAATCAGCCCCAGCATTTT.

This clonotype was counted ten times or more. CDR3: CASSLLGTGELFF. The CDR3 DNA reads as TGTGCCAGCAGTCTCCTTGGCACCGGGGAGCTGTTTTTT. The chain recombines TRBV12-3 or TRBV12-4 with TRBJ2-2; D gene unclear. Trimming left V 5 bases short and J 4 bases short, with 8 bases between. The CDR3 length is 13 residues.

V is TRBV12-3 or TRBV12-4 and J is TRBJ2-2; possibly TRBD1 for D (5 bases). This CDR3 is built from 14 residues. Trimming left V 7 bases short and J 0 bases short, with 9 bases between. The CDR3 bases are TGTGCCAGCACACAGGAAGCGAACACCGGGGAGCTGTTTTTT. The encoded protein is CASTQEANTGELFF.

This chain joins TRBV6-1 and TRBJ1-1; 8 bases are shared with TRBD1. CDR1 and CDR2 from the germline V gene are MNHNS and SASEGT. Trimming cost V 5 bases and J 6 bases; bases outside gene matches: 5. There are 13 residues in the CDR3. CDR3 DNA: TGTGCCAGCAGTTCTTGGACAGGGTCTGAAGCTTTCTTT. Protein product: CASSSWTGSEAFF.

This clonotype was detected only a few times. V and J are TRBV12-3 or TRBV12-4 and TRBJ1-5; 7 positions agree with TRBD1. Trimming cost V 2 bases and J 4 bases; bases outside gene matches: 5. There are 15 residues in the CDR3. CDR3 in DNA: TGTGCCAGCAGTTTAAGGGACAGACCAAATCAGCCCCAGCATTTT. It is translated as CASSLRDRPNQPQHF.

Here the CDR3 DNA reads TGTGCCACCTCCGGGACAGGGACCTCCTACGAGCAGTACTTC. This gives the protein CATSGTGTSYEQYF. The genes are TRBV2 and TRBJ2-7; 9 bases align to TRBD1. J gave up 0 bases and V 10 bases, and 7 bases lay outside the gene matches. The germline V gene has CDR1 SNHLY and CDR2 FYNNEI. The CDR3 is made up of 14 amino acids. The whole variable domain, filled in from reference TRBV2 and TRBJ2-7, reads EPEVTQTPSHQVTQMGQEVILRCVPISNHLYFYWYRQILGQKVEFLVSFYNNEISEKSEIFDDQFSVERPDGSNFTLKIRSTKLEDSAMYFCATSGTGTSYEQYFGPGTRLTVT.

This clonotype was counted many times. The rearrangement links TRBV7-6 to TRBJ2-1; TRBD2 matches 7 bases. The trim removed 4 bases at V and 4 bases at J, leaving 7 bases unmatched. CDR1 and CDR2 from the germline V gene are SGHVS and FNYEAQ. There are 15 residues in the CDR3. The CDR3 DNA follows: TGTGCCAGCAGCTCCGGGACTACGTCGTACAATGAGCAGTTCTTC. Its translation: CASSSGTTSYNEQFF.

This clonotype was detected only a few times. The rearrangement uses TRBV4-3 and TRBJ1-6; possibly TRBD1 for D (5 bases). With 1 base removed from V and 4 bases from J, the gap between germline ends came to 11 bases. The CDR3 is 16 amino acids. CDR1 and CDR2 (germline): LGHNA, YSLEER. The CDR3 here is CASSQVRDGYNSPLHF. CDR3 DNA: TGCGCCAGCAGCCAAGTTCGGGACGGATATAATTCACCCCTCCACTTT.

The chain carries TRBV4-2 and TRBJ1-1; unclear D gene. V was shortened by 1 base and J by 0 bases, with 9 bases between the two germline ends. CDR3 length: 15 residues. The germline V gene encodes CDR1 LGHNA and CDR2 YNFKEQ. The CDR3 sequence is CASSQGGGLNTEAFF. The CDR3 DNA is TGTGCCAGCAGCCAAGGAGGAGGGTTGAACACTGAAGCTTTCTTT.

This clonotype was picked up a small number of times. This chain connects TRBV12-3 or TRBV12-4 to TRBJ1-5; the D is unclear. This CDR3 contains 11 residues. Trimming stripped 1 base from V and 6 bases from J, with 1 base between. DNA for the CDR3: TGTGCCAGCAGTTTAGGTCAGCCCCAGCATTTT. Its protein product is CASSLGQPQHF.

The chain recombines TRBV5-4 with TRBJ2-7, with TRBD1 matching over 8 bases. Unmatched junction bases numbered 8, after V lost 2 bases and J lost 4 bases. The germline gives CDR1 SGHNT, CDR2 YYREEE (reference sequence). The CDR3 length is 15 residues. The CDR3 DNA sequence: TGTGCCAGCAGCTTAGGCAGGGGGCTTGGGTACGAGCAGTACTTC. This codes for CASSLGRGLGYEQYF.

This chain connects TRBV12-3 or TRBV12-4 to TRBJ2-1, with D unclear. V lost 4 bases and J lost 9, with 7 bases in between. The CDR3 extends over 11 amino acids. CDR3 protein: CASSSPSEQFF. DNA for the CDR3: TGTGCCAGCAGTTCCCCCTCTGAGCAGTTCTTC.

V and J are TRBV7-2 and TRBJ2-3; 12 positions agree with TRBD2. CDR3 length: 18 residues. CDR1 and CDR2 (germline): SGHTA, FQGNSA. V lost 0 bases to trimming and J lost 0 bases; unmatched junction nucleotides: 4. The CDR3 nucleotides are TGTGCCAGCAGCTTAGCACTAGCGGGGGGTCTTAGCACAGATACGCAGTATTTT. Its translation is CASSLALAGGLSTDTQYF. The whole variable domain, filled in from reference TRBV7-2 and TRBJ2-3, reads GAGVSQSPSNKVTEKGKDVELRCDPISGHTALYWYRQSLGQGLEFLIYFQGNSAPDKSGLPSDRFSAERTGGSVSTLTIQRTQQEDSAVYLCASSLALAGGLSTDTQYFGPGTRLTVL.

This clonotype appeared a few times. This chain connects TRBV7-2 to TRBJ2-4; D is perhaps TRBD2 (5 bases). V was trimmed by 8 bases and J by 5 bases, leaving 13 bases between them. Per the germline V gene, CDR1 is SGHTA and CDR2 is FQGNSA. The length of the CDR3 is 13 residues. CDR3 DNA: TGTGCCAGCCGAGGGTTAGGCGAAAACATTCAGTACTTC. Translation: CASRGLGENIQYF.

The rearrangement joins TRBV7-9 to TRBJ2-1; D perhaps matches TRBD1 (6 bases). The CDR3 has 13 residues. CDR1 and CDR2 (germline): SEHNR, FQNEAQ (reference sequence). The V end lost 5 bases, the J end lost 13 bases, and 18 bases lay between the germline ends. Written as DNA, the CDR3 is TGTGCCAGCAGCCCTAGTGGGGGCGACACACAGTTCTTC. This codes for CASSPSGGDTQFF.

This clonotype was seen a handful of times. The gene calls are TRBV4-1 and TRBJ1-1; 7 bases align to TRBD1. The junction had 8 bases not matched to a gene; V was cut back by 0 bases and J by 4 bases. There are 16 residues in the CDR3. The V gene's germline CDR1 is MGHRA and CDR2 YSYEKL. CDR3 sequence reads: CASSQEAVQGGTEAFF. Here the CDR3 DNA reads TGCGCCAGCAGCCAAGAGGCAGTTCAGGGGGGCACTGAAGCTTTCTTT.

This clonotype was seen more than once but under ten times. The rearrangement uses TRBV6-5 and TRBJ1-2; no clear D gene. Between the trimmed V and J ends, which lost 5 bases and 0 bases, there was a span of 7 bases. The CDR3 has 13 residues. The germline gives CDR1 MNHEY, CDR2 SVGAGI. Written as DNA, the CDR3 is TGTGCCAGCAGTCCCGAGGCTAACTATGGCTACACCTTC. Protein sequence: CASSPEANYGYTF.

This clonotype was seen a few times. The V gene is TRBV7-9, the J gene TRBJ1-4; 9 bases agree with TRBD1. CDR3 length equals 14 residues. In germline, CDR1 is SEHNR, CDR2 FQNEAQ (reference sequence). Losses at the gene ends were 3 bases for V and 7 bases for J; bases not matched to a gene: 3. In nucleotides, the CDR3 is TGTGCCAGCAGCTTCGGACAGGGGCGTGAAAAACTGTTTTTT. Translated, it gives CASSFGQGREKLFF.